This T cell receptor (beta chain) was captured in a study of OX40 agonist ivuxolimab in advanced cancers. The V gene lost 7 bases and the J gene lost 4 bases, with 11 bases spanning the gap. Germline V lookup: CDR1 SNHLY, CDR2 FYNNEI. CDR3 length: 14 residues. The method was immunoSEQ multiplex PCR; TCRdb's version includes in-frame clones alone and lacks a portion of them. Seen here are some 80,000 clones, about 80% observed once, and the top ten hold around 0.45%. This clone appeared a single time. The source was CD4+ or CD8+ T cells sorted from blood, collected in a trial of the OX40 agonist ivuxolimab. The V call is TRBV2, the J call TRBJ2-6; the D gene could be TRBD1 or TRBD2 (5 bases each). The clonotype originates from an adult with an advanced solid tumor such as melanoma, head and neck, liver or kidney cancer. The CDR3, as DNA: TGTGCCAGCAAGTACGGGGCCGGGGCCAACGTCCTGACTTTC. Protein: CASKYGAGANVLTF.